The 14 T cell receptor beta chains below were found in one sample sequenced in a study of technical replicates of blood from several donors. This table comes from immunoSEQ multiplex PCR, and its TCRdb copy is limited to in-frame clones, with some not included. The top ten clones hold 0.38% of a sample with roughly 80,000 clones, roughly 94% of them seen once. Sequencing used T cells isolated from PBMCs. These receptors came from a human donor in good health.

The chain joins TRBV28 to TRBJ1-2, with D possibly being TRBD1 (5 bases). The CDR3 spans 14 residues. The V end was cut by 6 bases, the J end by 7 bases, with 18 bases between. Germline values: CDR1 MDHEN, CDR2 SYDVKM. The CDR3 region has the DNA TGTGCCAGCAGCCCCCGCGGGACTCCTTTTGGCTACACCTTC. Translation: CASSPRGTPFGYTF.

CDR3 sequence (DNA): TGTGCCAGCAGTGAAGCCAGGGCCCAGAATGAGCAGTTCTTC. Translating it yields CASSEARAQNEQFF. The V call is TRBV2, the J call TRBJ2-1; D may be TRBD1 (5 bases). V lost 0 bases and J 7 bases, leaving 10 bases between the germline ends. CDR1 and CDR2 (germline): SNHLY, FYNNEI. The CDR3 runs to 14 residues.

V is TRBV9 and J is TRBJ1-3; D is ambiguous. The germline V gene has CDR1 SGDLS and CDR2 YYNGEE. V was trimmed by 0 bases and J by 8 bases, leaving 12 bases between them. There are 14 residues in the CDR3. CDR3 sequence reads: CASSVEWRVDTIYF. The CDR3 DNA sequence: TGTGCCAGCAGCGTAGAATGGAGGGTGGACACCATATATTTT.

This chain joins TRBV6-1 and TRBJ1-1, with D perhaps matching TRBD1 (5 bases). Germline loops: CDR1 MNHNS, CDR2 SASEGT. The CDR3 has 15 amino acids. Trimming removed 8 bases at V and 1 base at J, with 17 bases between. CDR3 sequence (DNA): TGTGCCAGCCTTCCCGGCGGGGGAGGGAACACTGAAGCTTTCTTT. Translation gives CASLPGGGGNTEAFF.

In DNA form, the CDR3 reads TGTGCCAGCAGCCAAGACCCGGGAGGGCCTTTCGGGGAGCTGTTTTTT. This translates into CASSQDPGGPFGELFF. The chain links TRBV14 to TRBJ2-2; 8 nucleotides agree with TRBD2. This CDR3 is built from 16 residues. From germline, CDR1 is SGHDN and CDR2 FVKESK. V gave up 0 bases and J gave up 7 bases; unmatched junction bases: 7.

V usage is TRBV9 and J usage is TRBJ2-6; D may be TRBD2 (5 bases). Germline CDR1 SGDLS, CDR2 YYNGEE. The CDR3 runs 18 residues. Trimming pared 2 bases from V and 0 bases from J, leaving 15 bases between. CDR3 region: CASSVLATRFSGANVLTF. CDR3 bases: TGTGCCAGCAGCGTCCTAGCCACTCGTTTCTCTGGGGCCAACGTCCTGACTTTC.

The chain combines TRBV6-6 with TRBJ2-2; maybe TRBD2 (5 bases). This CDR3 spans 12 amino acids. CDR1 and CDR2 (germline): MNHNY, SVGAGI (reference sequence). The ends were cut back, 6 bases at V and 3 bases at J, with 5 bases in the middle. The DNA for the CDR3 is TGTGCCAGCAGGGAGGACACCGGGGAGCTGTTTTTT. Its translation: CASREDTGELFF.

The genes are TRBV11-2 and TRBJ2-5; TRBD2 agrees at 8 bases. The V gene end was trimmed by 7 bases and the J gene end by 5 bases; junction bases not matched to a gene: 6. The CDR3 loop spans 13 amino acids. Germline assignment: CDR1 SGHAT and CDR2 FQNNGV. The CDR3: CASTLLAGETQYF. CDR3 nucleotide sequence: TGTGCCAGCACCCTCTTAGCGGGGGAGACCCAGTACTTC. Complete variable domain (other parts from reference TRBV11-2 and TRBJ2-5): EAGVAQSPRYKIIEKRQSVAFWCNPISGHATLYWYQQILGQGPKLLIQFQNNGVVDDSQLPKDRFSAERLKGVDSTLKIQPAKLEDSAVYLCASTLLAGETQYFGPGTRLLVL.

The chain combines TRBV25-1 with TRBJ2-3; possibly TRBD2 for D (6 bases). Germline values: CDR1 MGHDK, CDR2 SYGVNS. CDR3 length equals 14 residues. Trimming shortened V by 6 bases and J by 6 bases, and 16 bases separated the two germline ends. CDR3 region: CASSEKGLLDTQYF. In DNA, the CDR3 is TGTGCCAGCAGCGAGAAGGGACTTCTGGATACGCAGTATTTT.

The chain links TRBV9 to TRBJ2-1, with TRBD2 matching over 7 bases. The CDR3 contains 15 residues. The trim removed 3 bases at V and 7 bases at J, leaving 10 bases unmatched. Looked up from germline, CDR1 is SGDLS and CDR2 is YYNGEE. The CDR3 nucleotides are TGTGCCAGCAGCGAAGGGGAGGGCCTAGTGAATGAGCAGTTCTTC. It yields the protein CASSEGEGLVNEQFF.

The rearrangement links TRBV5-1 to TRBJ2-1; possible D gene TRBD2, 6 bases. Germline CDR1 is SGHRS and CDR2 is YFSETQ. V was pared by 2 bases and J by 7 bases, with 16 bases between. This CDR3 comprises 15 residues. CDR3 loop: CASSLPGRRKNEQFF. The CDR3 DNA reads as TGCGCCAGCAGCTTACCCGGGAGAAGGAAGAATGAGCAGTTCTTC.

The chain uses TRBV27 and TRBJ2-2; D remains unclear. V was shortened by 2 bases and J by 5 bases, with 12 bases between the two germline ends. Germline V lookup: CDR1 MNHEY, CDR2 SMNVEV (reference sequence). The CDR3 is made up of 15 amino acids. CDR3 coding DNA: TGTGCCAGCAGTTTAACACCTCGGGTAACCGGGGAGCTGTTTTTT. It yields the protein CASSLTPRVTGELFF.

The chain links TRBV12-1 to TRBJ2-3; TRBD1 reflects the table's D call only, with no check against the DNA. TRBV12-1 is classified as a pseudogene. There are 14 residues in the CDR3. In nucleotides, the CDR3 is TGTGCCAGCAGCTTTGAGGACAGGGCAGATACGCAGTATTTT. It specifies CASSFEDRADTQYF.

The gene calls are TRBV6-5 and TRBJ2-3; 10 bases are shared with TRBD2. V was clipped by 4 bases and J by 1 base; unmatched bases: 2. CDR1 and CDR2 from the germline V gene are MNHEY and SVGAGI. There are 15 residues in the CDR3. CDR3: CASSSGTSGTDTQYF. Written as DNA, the CDR3 is TGTGCCAGCAGTTCCGGGACTAGCGGCACAGATACGCAGTATTTT.